The rows below give T cell receptor beta chains drawn from one sample of a study of T cell repertoires in cytomegalovirus infection. TCRdb analysed the reads with MiXCR anew, one entry per CDR3 protein. The profile shows about 34,000 distinct CDR3 sequences, just over 50% of them singletons. These receptors are not linked to any known antigen. The sequencing here drew on CD8+ T cells from cultured PBMCs, taken from culture after CMV antigen stimulation. The receptors stem from a human donor in good health (CMV status not recorded). Some clones in this sample may be carry-over from other donors' samples. CDR3s include the opening cysteine and the closing phenylalanine or tryptophan. A D gene is named only where the DNA matches it firmly. Part of the rows lack a size; the others show once, few, many or a class for expanded clones.

J gene	D gene	clone size	V gene	CDR3 protein	CDR3 DNA
TRBJ1-2	-	-	TRBV27	CASTKGVGYGYTF	TGTGCCAGCACCAAGGGGGTGGGCTATGGCTACACCTTC
TRBJ1-2	-	few	TRBV5-6	CASSWPADRNYGYTF	TGTGCCAGCAGCTGGCCGGCGGACCGTAACTATGGCTACACCTTC
TRBJ2-7	-	few	TRBV12-3/TRBV12-4	CASSLTPPTVYYEQYF	TGTGCCAGCAGTTTAACCCCCCCCACAGTCTACTACGAGCAGTACTTC
TRBJ2-3	-	-	TRBV7-2	CATDGDDVGGQYF	TGTGCCACCGACGGGGATGACGTGGGCGGGCAGTATTTT
TRBJ1-5	-	-	TRBV19	CASGWSRDNQPQHF	TGTGCCAGTGGCTGGAGCAGAGACAATCAGCCCCAGCATTTT
TRBJ1-1	-	few	TRBV9	CASSVGSRGTEAFF	TGTGCCAGCAGCGTAGGGAGCCGAGGCACTGAAGCTTTCTTT
TRBJ1-2	-	-	TRBV24-1	CATSPGSGYGYTF	TGTGCCACCAGCCCCGGGAGCGGCTATGGCTACACCTTC
TRBJ2-1	-	-	TRBV28	CASRSTTLGYNEQFF	TGTGCCAGCAGGTCGACTACCTTGGGGTACAATGAGCAGTTCTTC
TRBJ2-3	TRBD1	many	TRBV20-1	CSARRLPSTGSTQDTQYF	TGCAGTGCTAGGCGACTACCATCGACAGGGAGCACACAGGATACGCAGTATTTT
TRBJ2-4	TRBD2	few	TRBV5-6	CASTIAGAPDFKNIQYF	TGTGCCAGCACAATAGCGGGAGCCCCCGATTTTAAAAACATTCAGTACTTC
TRBJ1-3	-	few	TRBV6-1	CASSTLDTTVFSGNTIYF	TGTGCCAGCAGCACCTTAGACACGACGGTTTTCTCTGGAAACACCATATATTTT
TRBJ2-1	-	many	TRBV27	CASSRDRSSYNEQFF	TGTGCCAGCAGTCGCGACAGGAGCTCCTACAATGAGCAGTTCTTC
TRBJ1-1	-	few	TRBV28	CASSNGPSLPGTEAFF	TGTGCCAGCAGTAATGGGCCTTCTTTACCGGGCACTGAAGCTTTCTTT
TRBJ2-2	-	few	TRBV7-9	CASSLTGPDTGELFF	TGTGCCAGCAGCTTGACGGGGCCCGACACCGGGGAGCTGTTTTTT
TRBJ2-1	TRBD1	-	TRBV15	CATSRRGQRGNEQFF	TGTGCCACCAGCAGACGGGGACAGAGGGGCAATGAGCAGTTCTTC
TRBJ2-5	-	few	TRBV7-2	CASSSSRLGETQYF	TGTGCCAGCAGCTCCTCTCGACTGGGAGAGACCCAGTACTTC
TRBJ2-6	-	-	TRBV7-9	CASSLGGFGFSGANVLTF	TGTGCCAGCAGCTTAGGGGGTTTCGGCTTCTCTGGGGCCAACGTCCTGACTTTC
TRBJ1-5	-	-	TRBV7-9	CASSLGGWANQPQHF	TGTGCCAGCAGCTTAGGTGGGTGGGCCAATCAGCCCCAGCATTTT
TRBJ2-7	-	-	TRBV6-5	CASSYSVGHRSYEQYF	TGTGCCAGCAGTTACTCCGTAGGGCACCGATCCTACGAGCAGTACTTC
TRBJ2-5	TRBD1	few	TRBV28	CASSDPTGEETQYF	TGTGCCAGCAGTGATCCGACAGGGGAGGAGACCCAGTACTTC
TRBJ1-5	-	-	TRBV7-8	CASSWVHNSNQPQHF	TGTGCCAGCAGTTGGGTACACAATAGCAATCAGCCCCAGCATTTT
TRBJ2-3	TRBD2	few	TRBV7-9	CASSLVLRLAGSTDTQYF	TGTGCCAGCAGCTTAGTTCTGCGACTAGCGGGGAGCACAGATACGCAGTATTTT